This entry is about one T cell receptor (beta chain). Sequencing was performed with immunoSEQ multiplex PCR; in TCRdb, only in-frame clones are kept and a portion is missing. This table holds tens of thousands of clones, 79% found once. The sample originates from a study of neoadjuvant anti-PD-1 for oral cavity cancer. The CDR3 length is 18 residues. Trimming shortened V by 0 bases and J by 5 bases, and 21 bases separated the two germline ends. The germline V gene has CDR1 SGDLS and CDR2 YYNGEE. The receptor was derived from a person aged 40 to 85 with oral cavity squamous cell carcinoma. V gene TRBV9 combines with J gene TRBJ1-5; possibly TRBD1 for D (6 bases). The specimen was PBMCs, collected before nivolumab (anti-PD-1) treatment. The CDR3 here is CASSVVQGKTISDQPQHF. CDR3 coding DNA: TGTGCCAGCAGCGTAGTACAGGGAAAGACGATTTCAGATCAGCCCCAGCATTTT.